These 7 T cell receptor beta chains were sequenced from one sample in a study of shared clonotypes between healthy human individuals. This table comes from immunoSEQ multiplex PCR, and its TCRdb copy is limited to in-frame clones, with some not included. The sample lists around 2,000,000 clones, 85% to 95% occurring once. The sequenced material came from naive CD4+ T cells sorted from blood. As for subset: CD45RA+ positively selected. Source of these receptors: a man between 18 and 35 years old in good health.

V is TRBV9 and J is TRBJ2-3, with unresolved D. CDR3 length equals 13 residues. V lost 0 bases and J 4 bases, leaving 6 bases between the germline ends. CDR1 and CDR2 from the germline V gene are SGDLS and YYNGEE. CDR3 DNA sequence: TGTGCCAGCAGCGTAGATCGATCAGATACGCAGTATTTT. Residues: CASSVDRSDTQYF.

The V and J genes are TRBV30 and TRBJ1-3; 9 nucleotides match TRBD1. The CDR3 totals 15 residues. Germline V CDR1 and CDR2: GTSNPN, SVGIG (reference sequence). With V trimmed by 0 bases and J by 4 bases, 4 bases remained unmatched. CDR3 in DNA: TGTGCCTGGAGTGTATACAGGGGGCCCGGAAACACCATATATTTT. It translates to CAWSVYRGPGNTIYF.

The chain links TRBV6-1 to TRBJ1-6; D not resolved. The CDR3 runs to 14 residues. The V and J ends lost 5 bases and 10 bases respectively, with 15 bases between them. The germline V gene encodes CDR1 MNHNS and CDR2 SASEGT. CDR3 region: CASSNPRAGSPLHF. CDR3 bases: TGTGCCAGCAGTAATCCAAGAGCGGGCTCACCCCTCCACTTT.

This clone was recorded only once. V and J are TRBV28 and TRBJ2-7, with TRBD1 identical over 7 bases. V gave up 6 bases and J gave up 0 bases; unmatched junction bases: 8. The CDR3 is 15 amino acids. Germline V gives CDR1 MDHEN, CDR2 SYDVKM. Here the CDR3 DNA reads TGTGCCAGCAGCCCGCAGACAGGGAGCTCCTACGAGCAGTACTTC. It is translated as CASSPQTGSSYEQYF.

V usage is TRBV5-1 and J usage is TRBJ2-2; possibly TRBD1 or TRBD2 for D (5 bases each). Per germline, CDR1 SGHRS and CDR2 YFSETQ. Trimming removed 2 bases from V and 4 bases from J, with 15 bases in between. This CDR3 is built from 16 residues. DNA for the CDR3: TGCGCCAGCAGCTTCGATCCCGGGACGGTCACCGGGGAGCTGTTTTTT. This translates into CASSFDPGTVTGELFF.

This chain links TRBV29-1 with TRBJ2-7, with D tentatively TRBD2 (6 bases). The CDR3 consists of 11 residues. With 7 bases removed from V and 4 bases from J, the gap between germline ends came to 11 bases. Germline CDR1 reads SQVTM; CDR2 reads ANQGSEA. CDR3 residues: CSAGGLYEQYF. The CDR3, as DNA: TGCAGCGCCGGAGGACTATACGAGCAGTACTTC.

J is TRBJ1-5 and V is TRBV28; D might be TRBD1 (6 bases). V lost 5 bases, J lost 6 bases, and 11 bases lay in between. Germline loops: CDR1 MDHEN, CDR2 SYDVKM. The CDR3 has 13 residues. The CDR3 reads CASSGQFFQPQHF. The CDR3 nucleotides are TGTGCCAGCAGTGGACAGTTTTTTCAGCCCCAGCATTTT.